These 32 T cell receptor beta chains share one sample of origin, sequenced in a study of OX40 agonist ivuxolimab in advanced cancers. Library method: the immunoSEQ multiplex PCR assay. TCRdb carries this immuneACCESS record with in-frame sequences only. Its versions omit some clonotypes, under half of them owing to an unresolved V gene in the studies checked, with the rest unexplained. The sample table lists some 90,000 clones, roughly 84% of them with a count of one. Jointly, the top ten make up just over 0.3% of the sample. The sample consisted of CD4+ or CD8+ T cells sorted from blood, taken in a trial of the OX40 agonist ivuxolimab. The receptors come from an adult with an advanced solid tumor such as melanoma, head and neck, liver or kidney cancer.

V and J are TRBV6-5 and TRBJ2-7, with 9 bases fitting TRBD1. This CDR3 spans 13 amino acids. V was pared by 4 bases and J by 6 bases, with 4 bases of the junction left unmatched. From germline, CDR1 is MNHEY and CDR2 SVGAGI. The CDR3 nucleotides read TGTGCCAGCAGTTCCCGGGACAGGGCCGAGCAGTACTTC. Amino acids: CASSSRDRAEQYF.

Only one count was recorded for this clone. The chain carries TRBV6-1 and TRBJ1-5; D is ambiguous. The germline V gene encodes CDR1 MNHNS and CDR2 SASEGT. The V gene lost 2 bases and the J gene lost 3 bases, with 11 bases spanning the gap. The CDR3 is 15 amino acids. The CDR3 bases are TGTGCCAGCAGTGAACTGGTCCAGATCAATCAGCCCCAGCATTTT. It encodes CASSELVQINQPQHF.

V and J are TRBV30 and TRBJ1-3; TRBD1 matches at 7 bases. This CDR3 has 14 amino acids. The trim removed 7 bases at V and 3 bases at J, leaving 9 bases unmatched. The germline gives CDR1 GTSNPN, CDR2 SVGIG (reference sequence). The CDR3: CALGKGTDGNTIYF. DNA for the CDR3: TGTGCCTTGGGGAAAGGGACAGATGGAAACACCATATATTTT.

This chain uses TRBV7-9 with TRBJ1-3; no reliable D call. This CDR3 comprises 16 residues. Germline CDR1 SEHNR, CDR2 FQNEAQ (reference sequence). The ends were cut back, 3 bases at V and 2 bases at J, with 14 bases in the middle. CDR3 DNA: TGTGCCAGCAGCTTGACGTTAGGGCAGACTGGAAACACCATATATTTT. This gives the protein CASSLTLGQTGNTIYF.

This sequence joins TRBV29-1 and TRBJ1-4; TRBD1 might be the D (5 bases). CDR3 length equals 13 residues. Between the trimmed V and J ends, which lost 6 bases and 5 bases, there was a span of 13 bases. CDR1 is SQVTM and CDR2 is ANQGSEA in the germline V gene. CDR3 protein: CSVRDGGNEKLFF. CDR3 in DNA: TGCAGCGTCCGCGACGGGGGAAATGAAAAACTGTTTTTT.

V usage is TRBV2 and J usage is TRBJ2-5, with 13 bases matching TRBD2. Germline values: CDR1 SNHLY, CDR2 FYNNEI. The CDR3 is made up of 16 amino acids. V shed 5 bases and J 2 bases; nucleotides not matched to a gene: 5. The CDR3 region has the DNA TGTGCCAGCAGTACCCGGACTAGCGGGGGTCAAGAGACCCAGTACTTC. Translated, it gives CASSTRTSGGQETQYF.

This clone has a single count. This chain links TRBV27 with TRBJ1-1; TRBD1 is a possible D gene (6 bases). Between the trimmed V and J ends, which lost 5 bases and 6 bases, there was a span of 22 bases. The CDR3 sequence is 16 residues long. Germline lookup yields CDR1 MNHEY and CDR2 SMNVEV (reference sequence). The DNA for the CDR3 is TGTGCCAGCAGTCCCCGGGACAAGCCCAGTCCCCCTGAAGCTTTCTTT. It encodes CASSPRDKPSPPEAFF.

V usage is TRBV25-1 and J usage is TRBJ2-7, with D tentatively TRBD2 (6 bases). The V end lost 2 bases, the J end lost 3 bases, and 8 bases lay between the germline ends. CDR3 length: 13 residues. Germline loops: CDR1 MGHDK, CDR2 SYGVNS. The CDR3 here is CASSERENYEQYF. CDR3 bases: TGTGCCAGCAGTGAACGGGAGAACTACGAGCAGTACTTC.

The chain is built from TRBV2 and TRBJ2-2; TRBD2 aligns across 9 bases. Unmatched junction bases numbered 9, after V lost 6 bases and J lost 1 base. CDR3 size: 17 residues. CDR1 and CDR2 from the germline V gene are SNHLY and FYNNEI. CDR3 loop: CASSTLSGGMNTGELFF. In DNA form, the CDR3 reads TGTGCCAGCAGCACCCTAAGCGGGGGGATGAACACCGGGGAGCTGTTTTTT.

The chain carries TRBV5-1 and TRBJ2-7; 7 bases are a match to TRBD1. V gave up 0 bases and J gave up 4 bases; unmatched junction bases: 7. The CDR3 spans 15 residues. CDR1 and CDR2 (germline): SGHRS, YFSETQ. The DNA of the CDR3 is TGCGCCAGCAGCTTGGGACAGGGTCAGCCGTACGAGCAGTACTTC. This sequence encodes CASSLGQGQPYEQYF.

The chain uses TRBV5-8 and TRBJ1-1; D is unclear. The CDR3 covers 12 residues. The V end lost 0 bases, the J end lost 11 bases, and 11 bases lay between the germline ends. Germline loops: CDR1 SGHTS, CDR2 YDEGEE. As DNA, the CDR3 is TGTGCCAGCAGCTTGGAGGGTCCCCTGGCTTTCTTT. Protein product: CASSLEGPLAFF.

As concerns this clone: The sample carries other DNA sequences with the same CDR3. For the CDR3, the DNA is TGTGCCTGGGGTCAGCGGGGGGGCCCATACAATGAGCAGTTCTTC. It encodes CAWGQRGGPYNEQFF. This rearrangement joins TRBV30 to TRBJ2-1; 10 positions agree with TRBD2. In germline, CDR1 is GTSNPN, CDR2 SVGIG (reference sequence). The V gene end was trimmed by 5 bases and the J gene end by 4 bases; junction bases not matched to a gene: 8. The CDR3 runs to 15 residues.

CDR3 in DNA: TGTGCCATCAGGAAGACCCAGTACTTC. It codes for CAIRKTQYF. The chain carries TRBV10-3 and TRBJ2-5; D not certain. V lost 6 bases and J 6 bases, leaving 2 bases between the germline ends. The CDR3 is 9 amino acids. Germline CDR1 reads ENHRY; CDR2 reads SYGVKD.

The chain joins TRBV6-5 to TRBJ1-3, with a possible D match to TRBD1 (5 bases). The CDR3 loop spans 15 amino acids. V was shortened by 2 bases and J by 0 bases, with 8 bases between the two germline ends. CDR1 is MNHEY, CDR2 SVGAGI, per germline. CDR3 loop: CASSYRQSSGNTIYF. Here the CDR3 DNA reads TGTGCCAGCAGTTACCGACAGAGCTCTGGAAACACCATATATTTT.

In its sample, this clone was seen once. V gene TRBV5-4 combines with J gene TRBJ1-6; D is ambiguous. Germline-derived CDR1 and CDR2 are SGHNT and YYREEE (reference sequence). The CDR3 loop spans 14 amino acids. The V and J ends lost 4 bases and 5 bases respectively, with 10 bases between them. The CDR3 DNA reads TGTGCCAGCAGCCGCCTTCAGGATAATTCACCCCTCCACTTT. Encoded protein: CASSRLQDNSPLHF.

This clone was counted only a few times. The J gene is TRBJ2-2, the V gene TRBV7-6; D tentatively fits TRBD1 or TRBD2 (5 bases each). From germline, CDR1 is SGHVS and CDR2 FNYEAQ. CDR3 size: 14 residues. With 5 bases removed from V and 2 bases from J, the gap between germline ends came to 9 bases. CDR3 region: CASSQRGNTGELFF. In DNA form, the CDR3 reads TGTGCCAGCAGCCAGAGGGGTAACACCGGGGAGCTGTTTTTT. Full variable domain (remainder filled in from reference TRBV7-6 and TRBJ2-2): GAGVSQSPRYKVTKRGQDVALRCDPISGHVSLYWYRQALGQGPEFLTYFNYEAQQDKSGLPNDRFSAERPEGSISTLTIQRTEQRDSAMYRCASSQRGNTGELFFGEGSRLTVL.

The V and J genes are TRBV6-1 and TRBJ2-5, with TRBD1 matching 7 bases. Germline V gene lookup returns CDR1 MNHNS and CDR2 SASEGT. V lost 6 bases, J lost 6 bases, and 7 bases stayed unmatched. This CDR3 is built from 13 residues. The DNA of the CDR3 is TGTGCCAGCAGGGAGACAGGGTCCCAGACCCAGTACTTC. Encoded protein: CASRETGSQTQYF.

CDR3 protein: CASSMNTGELFF. The CDR3, as DNA: TGTGCCAGCAGCATGAACACCGGGGAGCTGTTTTTT. The V call is TRBV11-3, the J call TRBJ2-2; D is ambiguous. Per the germline V gene, CDR1 is SGHNT and CDR2 is YENEEA. Trimming pared 5 bases from V and 1 base from J, leaving 2 bases between. CDR3 length equals 12 residues.

This sequence joins TRBV2 and TRBJ2-2; no definite D call. Germline V lookup: CDR1 SNHLY, CDR2 FYNNEI. CDR3 length equals 15 residues. V shed 0 bases and J shed 5 bases, with 10 bases lying between them. Written as DNA, the CDR3 is TGTGCCAGCAGTGAAGCGCTCGGGCTGACCGGGGAGCTGTTTTTT. It translates to CASSEALGLTGELFF.

V is TRBV14 and J is TRBJ1-1; D remains unclear. Germline assignment: CDR1 SGHDN and CDR2 FVKESK. The CDR3 is made up of 15 amino acids. With 1 base removed from V and 4 bases from J, the gap between germline ends came to 13 bases. The CDR3 DNA reads as TGTGCCAGCAGCCAAGGGGGATTCGGTGGCACTGAAGCTTTCTTT. This gives the protein CASSQGGFGGTEAFF.

This clone was observed a few times. The chain couples TRBV28 to TRBJ1-4; D perhaps matches TRBD1 (6 bases). The CDR3 has 13 amino acids. From germline, CDR1 is MDHEN and CDR2 SYDVKM. V lost 7 bases and J 10 bases, leaving 16 bases between the germline ends. The CDR3 loop reads CASIGQSRVKLFF. CDR3 coding DNA: TGTGCCAGCATAGGACAGTCAAGGGTAAAACTGTTTTTT. The whole variable domain, remainder taken from reference TRBV28 and TRBJ1-4, is DVKVTQSSRYLVKRTGEKVFLECVQDMDHENMFWYRQDPGLGLRLIYFSYDVKMKEKGDIPEGYSVSREKKERFSLILESASTNQTSMYLCASIGQSRVKLFFGSGTQLSVL.

The chain has TRBV6-6 and TRBJ2-3; the D call may be TRBD1 or TRBD2 (5 bases each). Trimming left V 6 bases short and J 6 bases short, with 22 bases between. CDR3 size: 16 residues. CDR1 is MNHNY, CDR2 SVGAGI, per germline (reference sequence). The CDR3 loop reads CASSPRTLAGPDTQYF. As DNA, the CDR3 is TGTGCCAGCAGCCCTAGGACTCTCGCAGGGCCGGATACGCAGTATTTT.

The V and J genes are TRBV4-1 and TRBJ2-7; D remains ambiguous. Germline CDR1 and CDR2: MGHRA and YSYEKL. This CDR3 contains 16 residues. Deletions cut 1 base from V and 0 bases from J, with 13 bases between. The CDR3 is CASSQGHPDLSYEQYF. The DNA for the CDR3 is TGCGCCAGCAGCCAAGGGCATCCGGACCTCTCCTACGAGCAGTACTTC.

This sequence joins TRBV6-5 and TRBJ2-1; D unclear. The V and J ends lost 0 bases and 5 bases respectively, with 8 bases between them. The V gene's germline CDR1 is MNHEY and CDR2 SVGAGI. The CDR3 is 14 amino acids. The CDR3 DNA reads TGTGCCAGCAGTTACTCGACAACGAACAATGAGCAGTTCTTC. Amino acid sequence: CASSYSTTNNEQFF.

The V call is TRBV25-1, the J call TRBJ2-5, with 8 bases matching TRBD2. Trimming at V came to 7 bases and at J to 3 bases, leaving 13 bases not matched to a gene. This CDR3 is 16 amino acids long. The germline V gene has CDR1 MGHDK and CDR2 SYGVNS. For the CDR3, the DNA is TGTGCCAGCAACCTAGGGGGACTAGTGTCTAAAGAGACCCAGTACTTC. Encoded protein: CASNLGGLVSKETQYF.

The chain carries TRBV15 and TRBJ2-7; 8 bases agree with TRBD1. The CDR3 runs to 19 residues. Germline V gives CDR1 LNHNV, CDR2 YYDKDF (reference sequence). Trimming took 1 base from V and 3 from J; bases not matched to a gene: 17. CDR3 bases: TGTGCCACCAGCAGAGGAGAATTACTACGCGGACAGGGCTACTACGAGCAGTACTTC. Translating gives CATSRGELLRGQGYYEQYF. Full variable domain (remainder filled in from reference TRBV15 and TRBJ2-7): DAMVIQNPRYQVTQFGKPVTLSCSQTLNHNVMYWYQQKSSQAPKLLFHYYDKDFNNEADTPDNFQSRRPNTSFCFLDIRSPGLGDTAMYLCATSRGELLRGQGYYEQYFGPGTRLTVT.

The chain recombines TRBV4-1 with TRBJ1-3, with D perhaps matching TRBD1 (5 bases). The CDR3 is 15 residues long. Between the trimmed V and J ends, which lost 1 base and 0 bases, there was a span of 7 bases. The V gene's germline CDR1 is MGHRA and CDR2 YSYEKL. The CDR3, as DNA: TGCGCCAGCAGCCAAGTGGGGCCCTCTGGAAACACCATATATTTT. This codes for CASSQVGPSGNTIYF.

This chain joins TRBV7-2 and TRBJ2-5; the D call may be TRBD1 or TRBD2 (6 bases each). Per germline, CDR1 SGHTA and CDR2 FQGNSA. The CDR3 runs 14 residues. Trimming left V 3 bases short and J 5 bases short, with 13 bases between. This CDR3 reads CASSLEGGRETQYF. In DNA form, the CDR3 reads TGTGCCAGCAGCTTGGAAGGGGGGCGGGAGACCCAGTACTTC.

This clone has only a few counts. This chain connects TRBV6-5 to TRBJ2-7, with 7 bases identical to TRBD1. This CDR3 contains 13 residues. From germline, CDR1 is MNHEY and CDR2 SVGAGI. The trim removed 6 bases at V and 5 bases at J, leaving 7 bases unmatched. CDR3 coding DNA: TGTGCCAGCAGGCGCAGGGGGACGCACGAGCAGTACTTC. This gives the protein CASRRRGTHEQYF.

Only a few counts were recorded for this clone. The V gene is TRBV5-4, the J gene TRBJ1-2; perhaps TRBD1 as D (6 bases). This CDR3 is 15 amino acids long. CDR1 and CDR2 (germline): SGHNT, YYREEE (reference sequence). Trimming left V 4 bases short and J 0 bases short, with 13 bases between. DNA for the CDR3: TGTGCCAGCAGCGGGGTGGGACACACTAACTATGGCTACACCTTC. Translation gives CASSGVGHTNYGYTF.

V and J are TRBV5-1 and TRBJ1-3, with TRBD1 as a possible D gene (5 bases). Germline V gene sequence: CDR1 SGHRS, CDR2 YFSETQ. Between the trimmed V and J ends, which lost 4 bases and 0 bases, there was a span of 11 bases. The CDR3 contains 15 residues. CDR3 in amino acids: CASSPRQNSGNTIYF. DNA for the CDR3: TGCGCCAGCAGCCCTCGACAGAACTCTGGAAACACCATATATTTT. The whole variable domain, filled in from reference TRBV5-1 and TRBJ1-3, reads KAGVTQTPRYLIKTRGQQVTLSCSPISGHRSVSWYQQTPGQGLQFLFEYFSETQRNKGNFPGRFSGRQFSNSRSEMNVSTLELGDSALYLCASSPRQNSGNTIYFGEGSWLTVV.

Written as DNA, the CDR3 is TGTGCCATCCTCGGACAGGGGTCGGACGAGCAGTACTTC. Protein product: CAILGQGSDEQYF. The chain couples TRBV10-3 to TRBJ2-7; 9 bases match TRBD1. The V gene end was trimmed by 8 bases and the J gene end by 5 bases; junction bases not matched to a gene: 7. Germline V gene data show CDR1 as ENHRY and CDR2 as SYGVKD. The CDR3 is 13 amino acids.